These T cell receptor beta chains were read from a single sample in a study of shared clonotypes between healthy human individuals. Clones were read by immunoSEQ multiplex PCR, and TCRdb kept only the in-frame ones, dropping some. The sample contains more than 2 million clones, roughly 94% of which appear only once. The material sequenced was naive CD4+ T cells sorted from blood. The receptor set was obtained from a man between 18 and 29 years old in good health. Both conserved end residues are part of each CDR3. The D gene is left open where the match is weak. Some rows have no size entry. The others give once, few or many, or a class for an expanded clone.

clone size,J gene,V gene,D gene,CDR3 DNA,CDR3 protein
NA,TRBJ1-4,TRBV7-2,NA,TGTGCCAGCAGCATCACTGCAACTAATGAAAAACTGTTTTTT,CASSITATNEKLFF
NA,TRBJ2-5,TRBV29-1,NA,TGCAGCGTCCGACCCTCGGAGACCCAGTACTTC,CSVRPSETQYF
NA,TRBJ2-7,TRBV11-2,TRBD2,TGTGCCAGCAGCTCCGGGACTAGCGGAGCCTCCTACGAGCAGTACTTC,CASSSGTSGASYEQYF
once,TRBJ1-1,TRBV27,NA,TGTGCCAGCAGTACGAACGCGCCCAAGAACACTGAAGCTTTCTTT,CASSTNAPKNTEAFF
NA,TRBJ1-4,TRBV6-1,TRBD1,TGCGCCAGCAGCTTCACCCAGGGGGGAGAAAAACTGTTTTTT,CASSFTQGGEKLFF
NA,TRBJ1-5,TRBV10-3,NA,TGTGCCATCAGTGAGAGGGCAGGGGATAGCAATCAGCCCCAGCATTTT,CAISERAGDSNQPQHF
once,TRBJ2-3,TRBV10-3,NA,TGTGCCATCAGTACCCTCGGCAGGGACTTTCCAGATACGCAGTATTTT,CAISTLGRDFPDTQYF
few,TRBJ1-6,TRBV11-2,NA,TGTGCCAGCAGCTTAGAAGGACGGACTAATTCACCCCTCCACTTT,CASSLEGRTNSPLHF
NA,TRBJ2-3,TRBV4-2,TRBD2,TGTGCCAGCAGCCAAGATTGGGCGGGAGTTTCAGATACGCAGTATTTT,CASSQDWAGVSDTQYF
NA,TRBJ1-1,TRBV30,NA,TGTGCCTGGAGTGTATTTCGGGACATGGACACTGAAGCTTTCTTT,CAWSVFRDMDTEAFF
NA,TRBJ1-1,TRBV7-2,NA,TGTGCCAGCAGCTTTTCGCATGGGGACACTGAAGCTTTCTTT,CASSFSHGDTEAFF
NA,TRBJ1-2,TRBV7-2,TRBD1,TGTGCCAGCAGCACTACAGGGGTGAACTATGGCTACACCTTC,CASSTTGVNYGYTF
NA,TRBJ1-2,TRBV28,TRBD1,TGTGCCAGCAGCCCACTAGGACAGGGAGAGTATGGCTACACCTTC,CASSPLGQGEYGYTF
NA,TRBJ1-2,TRBV10-3,TRBD1,TGTGCCATCGCATTGAACGGACAGGGTCCCGATGGCTACACCTTC,CAIALNGQGPDGYTF
NA,TRBJ2-1,TRBV11-2,NA,TGTGCCAGCAGCCGGAGGGGGGAGGCCTCCTACAATGAGCAGTTCTTC,CASSRRGEASYNEQFF
once,TRBJ1-2,TRBV18,NA,TGTGCCAGCTCACCACCGGGCTTAAACTATGGCTACACCTTC,CASSPPGLNYGYTF
NA,TRBJ2-1,TRBV27,TRBD2,TGTGCCAGCAGTTTATTAGCGGGCGTCAACAATGAGCAGTTCTTC,CASSLLAGVNNEQFF
NA,TRBJ1-1,TRBV4-1,TRBD1,TGCGCCAGCAGGCAGGCCCCCGGACAGGGAGGGACTGAAGCTTTCTTT,CASRQAPGQGGTEAFF
NA,TRBJ1-3,TRBV30,NA,TGTGCCTGGAGAGCGTTTACCTCTGGAAACACCATATATTTT,CAWRAFTSGNTIYF
NA,TRBJ2-2,TRBV7-6,TRBD1,TGTGCCAGCAGCTTAGGATGGGGGACAGGGAACACCGGGGAGCTGTTTTTT,CASSLGWGTGNTGELFF
NA,TRBJ2-1,TRBV10-3,NA,TGTGCCATCAGTGAGTCCAGACAGTACAATGAGCAGTTCTTC,CAISESRQYNEQFF
NA,TRBJ2-2,TRBV11-3,NA,TGTGCCAGCAGCTTAAGCACCAAGAACACCGGGGAGCTGTTTTTT,CASSLSTKNTGELFF
NA,TRBJ2-1,TRBV4-2,NA,TGTGCCAGCAGCCAACCCGTCGGGGGATCCAGACAGAATGAGCAGTTCTTC,CASSQPVGGSRQNEQFF
once,TRBJ2-2,TRBV21-1,NA,TGTGCCAGCAGCATAACAACGCGTGACACCGGGGAGCTGTTTTTT,CASSITTRDTGELFF
NA,TRBJ2-2,TRBV10-2,NA,TGCGCCAGCAGTGTATCCCGTCCAGCGAACACCGGGGAGCTGTTTTTT,CASSVSRPANTGELFF
NA,TRBJ2-2,TRBV5-4,TRBD1,TGTGCCCTCAGGAAACGGGGGACAGGGGAGGGTAACACCGGGGAGCTGTTTTTT,CALRKRGTGEGNTGELFF
NA,TRBJ2-7,TRBV6-1,TRBD1,TGTGCCAGCACCTCCGGGACAGGTGGTTACGAGCAGTACTTC,CASTSGTGGYEQYF
NA,TRBJ1-1,TRBV6-5,NA,TGTGCCAGCGAAAACCCGGGACGTCCTGAAGCTTTCTTT,CASENPGRPEAFF
NA,TRBJ2-4,TRBV5-5,NA,TGTGCCAGCAGCACCTTAGTTAAGGGGGAAAACATTCAGTACTTC,CASSTLVKGENIQYF
NA,TRBJ1-6,TRBV9,NA,TGTGCCAGCAGTGAGAACGAGAATTCACCCCTCCACTTT,CASSENENSPLHF
NA,TRBJ2-7,TRBV27,TRBD2,TGTGCCAGCAGTTCGGGACTAGCGGGGGCCGAGCAGTACTTC,CASSSGLAGAEQYF